A selection of T cell receptor beta chains follows, all from one sample in a study of CD8 T cells in ankylosing spondylitis. TCRdb passed the 5' RACE reads through MiXCR, listing each CDR3 protein once. The sample contains fewer than 750,000 distinct CDR3 sequences, about 20% of which appear only once. The sample comprised blood, either unsorted or a sorted T cell fraction (not recorded which). These TCRs come from a male donor with ankylosing spondylitis. The CDR3 runs from the conserved cysteine through the conserved F or W. The D gene is left open where the match is weak. Some rows mark clone size as missing; the rest say once, few, many or name a class of expanded clone.

>TRBV12-3/TRBV12-4|.|TRBJ1-6|.
TGTGCCAGCAGCCGGGGGGACTGGAATAATTCACCCCTCCACTTT
CASSRGDWNNSPLHF
>TRBV5-1|few|TRBJ2-2|TRBD1
TGCGCCAGCAGCTTGGGGACAGGGAGTGGCGGGGAGCTGTTTTTT
CASSLGTGSGGELFF
>TRBV6-5|.|TRBJ2-7|TRBD1
TGTGCCAGCAGTTTGGGACAGGCCGCCTACGAGCAGTACTTC
CASSLGQAAYEQYF
>TRBV10-3|.|TRBJ2-7|TRBD1
TGTGCCATCAGTGATCAGCGGGCAGGGGGCCGTTACGAGCAGTACTTC
CAISDQRAGGRYEQYF
>TRBV6-1|many|TRBJ1-1|.
TGTGCCAGCAGTGATCCTCAGGGGTACACTGAAGCTTTCTTT
CASSDPQGYTEAFF
>TRBV10-3|.|TRBJ2-7|TRBD2
TGTGCCATCAGTATCCGGGACTACCAGGGCTACGAGCAGTACTTC
CAISIRDYQGYEQYF
>TRBV5-1|many|TRBJ2-7|.
TGCGCCAGCAGCTTGATGGGACCGCCGTACGAGCAGTACTTC
CASSLMGPPYEQYF
>TRBV4-2|few|TRBJ1-2|.
TGTGCCAGCAGCCAGGAGCTTTCAGGGGACTATGGCTACACCTTC
CASSQELSGDYGYTF
>TRBV29-1|.|TRBJ2-2|TRBD1
TGCAGCGTTGAACCCGGGGGACAGGAGAACACCGGGGAGCTGTTTTTT
CSVEPGGQENTGELFF
>TRBV3-1|few|TRBJ1-2|.
TGTGCCAGCAGCGTCGGACAGTTCTATGGCTACACCTTC
CASSVGQFYGYTF
>TRBV24-1|few|TRBJ2-5|.
TGTGCCACCAGTGATCCCCCTGATCGAGAACCCCAAGAGACCCAGTACTTC
CATSDPPDREPQETQYF
>TRBV5-6|.|TRBJ2-5|.
TGTGCCAGCAGCTTGGTTCTCCAGCAAGAGACCCAGTACTTC
CASSLVLQQETQYF
>TRBV29-1|.|TRBJ2-7|.
TGCAGCGTGGGGACTCGCTACGAGCAGTACTTC
CSVGTRYEQYF
>TRBV12-3/TRBV12-4|.|TRBJ1-2|TRBD1
TGTGCCAGCAGGAGGACAGGGGGCGCGCAGGGCTACACCTTC
CASRRTGGAQGYTF
>TRBV12-3/TRBV12-4|.|TRBJ1-5|.
TGTGCCAGCGCAACAGGGTTGGGCAATCAGCCCCAGCATTTT
CASATGLGNQPQHF
>TRBV6-1|.|TRBJ2-5|.
TGTGCCAGCAGAACAGGGGGGGGGTACCAAGAGACCCAGTACTTC
CASRTGGGYQETQYF
>TRBV20-1|few|TRBJ2-3|TRBD1
TGCAGTGCTAGCCTGCCGGGACAGCGCACAGATACGCAGTATTTT
CSASLPGQRTDTQYF
>TRBV15|few|TRBJ1-1|.
TGTGCCACCAGCAGAGATCGCACGGTCCTTGAAGCTTTCTTT
CATSRDRTVLEAFF
>TRBV20-1|.|TRBJ2-1|TRBD1
TGCAGTGCTATGGACAGGGGGAGTCCCTACAATGAGCAGTTCTTC
CSAMDRGSPYNEQFF
>TRBV7-2|few|TRBJ2-2|.
TGTGCCAGCAACCCGAACAGCGGATACACCGGGGAGCTGTTTTTT
CASNPNSGYTGELFF
>TRBV5-1|.|TRBJ2-2|TRBD1
TGCGCCAGCAGCGAGGGACAGGGCGAGACCGGGGAGCTGTTTTTT
CASSEGQGETGELFF
>TRBV29-1|.|TRBJ2-1|.
TGCAGCGTATCTACCCCGTCCGCCGCCGACAATGAGCAGTTCTTC
CSVSTPSAADNEQFF
>TRBV7-2|.|TRBJ1-1|TRBD1
TGTGCCAGCAGATCTCCGGACAGGGGGGTCACTGAAGCTTTCTTT
CASRSPDRGVTEAFF
>TRBV3-1|few|TRBJ1-4|.
TGTGCCAGCAGCCCACCAGGGGTAGGAGAAAAACTGTTTTTT
CASSPPGVGEKLFF
>TRBV6-6|.|TRBJ1-1|TRBD1
TGTGCCAGCAGTTACCTCATCGGACAGGGGCCCTTCTTT
CASSYLIGQGPFF
>TRBV11-2|few|TRBJ1-1|.
TGTGCCAGCAGCCTCACCGTCCCGGTCTCTGAAGCTTTCTTT
CASSLTVPVSEAFF
>TRBV7-2|few|TRBJ2-2|.
TGTGCCAGCAGCTTAGTAAATCCCGGGGAGCTGTTTTTT
CASSLVNPGELFF
>TRBV5-1|many|TRBJ1-3|.
TGCGCCAGCAGCTTGGACGGTTTGAACACCATATATTTT
CASSLDGLNTIYF
>TRBV6-1|.|TRBJ2-1|.
TGTGCCAGCAGACCCGACAGGAGAGCTCGTAAGAATGAGCAGTTCTTC
CASRPDRRARKNEQFF
>TRBV20-1|.|TRBJ2-2|TRBD2
TGCAGTGCTAGAGAACACCCTAGCGGGGGGCTCACCGGGGAGCTGTTTTTT
CSAREHPSGGLTGELFF
>TRBV14|.|TRBJ2-1|.
TGTGCCAGCAGCCAAGGTTTCGTGGCCATCAATGAGCAGTTCTTC
CASSQGFVAINEQFF
>TRBV5-1|many|TRBJ2-7|TRBD2
TGCGCCAGCAGCTTCGAGGGAGGGCCCTCCTACGAGCAGTACTTC
CASSFEGGPSYEQYF
>TRBV6-1|.|TRBJ1-2|TRBD1
TGTGCCAGCAGCCGCAGACAGGGTCCTTCGGGGGGCTACACCTTC
CASSRRQGPSGGYTF
>TRBV5-1|.|TRBJ1-4|TRBD1
TGCGCCAGCAGCTTGGCCGGGACAGGGGTAGAAAAACTGTTTTTT
CASSLAGTGVEKLFF
>TRBV11-3|.|TRBJ2-5|.
TGTGCCAGCAGCTACCTTGGCGGGATGCCATTGGAGACCCAGTACTTC
CASSYLGGMPLETQYF
>TRBV10-3|.|TRBJ1-6|.
TGTGCCATCAGTGAGTCGGGGGATCCTAATTCACCCCTCCACTTT
CAISESGDPNSPLHF
>TRBV12-5|.|TRBJ2-3|.
TGTGCTAGTGCCCTATGGGATACGCAGTATTTT
CASALWDTQYF
>TRBV29-1|many|TRBJ1-4|TRBD1
TGCAGCGTTGCAGGGGGCATTAGTGAAAAACTGTTTTTT
CSVAGGISEKLFF
>TRBV27|.|TRBJ1-3|TRBD1
TGTGCCAGCAGAGACAGGGGATCTGGAAACACCATATATTTT
CASRDRGSGNTIYF
>TRBV6-1|.|TRBJ1-6|.
TGTGCCAGCAGTGACGCAGGGTACTGGTATAATTCACCCCTCCACTTT
CASSDAGYWYNSPLHF
>TRBV7-6|few|TRBJ2-5|.
TGTGCCAGCAGCTTCTCGTACCAAGAGACCCAGTACTTC
CASSFSYQETQYF
>TRBV7-2|.|TRBJ2-3|TRBD2
TGTGCCAGCAGCTCCCTAGCGGGAGCATTCGCAGATACGCAGTATTTT
CASSSLAGAFADTQYF
>TRBV5-1|.|TRBJ2-2|.
TGCGCCAGCAGCTTGGCCTCTAGGGATCCCGGGGAGCTGTTTTTT
CASSLASRDPGELFF
>TRBV28|.|TRBJ1-1|.
TGTGCCAGCAGTTTCAAAGGGGCTTTTGAAGTTTTCTTT
CASSFKGAFEVFF
>TRBV6-5|many|TRBJ1-2|.
TGTGCCAGCAGTTCTGGGCACGGCTACACCTTC
CASSSGHGYTF
>TRBV12-3/TRBV12-4|many|TRBJ2-1|.
TGTGCCAGCCAATGGAGATCTGACAATGAGCAGTTCTTC
CASQWRSDNEQFF
>TRBV29-1|.|TRBJ2-7|TRBD1
TGCAGCGTTGACCCCCGACAGGGGGGCGAGCAGTACTTC
CSVDPRQGGEQYF
>TRBV6-6|.|TRBJ2-1|TRBD1
TGTGCCAGCAGTACCGCCGGGACAGATCAGTTCTTC
CASSTAGTDQFF
>TRBV4-2|few|TRBJ2-7|.
TGTGCCAGCAGCCAAGAAGGCTCGAGGACAGCCTCCTACGAGCAGTACTTC
CASSQEGSRTASYEQYF
>TRBV18|.|TRBJ2-7|.
TGTGCCAGCTCACCGAGAGAGCGGGTCCGCTCCTACGAGCAGTACTTC
CASSPRERVRSYEQYF
>TRBV3-1|.|TRBJ2-2|.
TGTGCCAGCAGCCAAGTTGGGCAGGGGAACACCGGGGAGCTGTTTTTT
CASSQVGQGNTGELFF
>TRBV29-1|.|TRBJ1-1|.
TGCAGCGTTGAAGATGAGGGTCCTGAAGCTTTCTTT
CSVEDEGPEAFF
>TRBV5-1|.|TRBJ2-1|.
TGCGCCAGCAGCTTCCCGCCCGGGGAGCAGTTCTTC
CASSFPPGEQFF
>TRBV3-1|many|TRBJ2-5|TRBD2
TGTGCCAGCAGCCTAGACGGGACTAGCGGCGAGACCCAGTACTTC
CASSLDGTSGETQYF
>TRBV20-1|.|TRBJ1-5|.
TGCAGTGCTTCAAGGAAATATAGCAATCAGCCCCAGCATTTT
CSASRKYSNQPQHF
>TRBV12-3/TRBV12-4|.|TRBJ2-7|TRBD1
TGTGCCAGCAGTTTCCCGGGACAGGGGAGTAACGAGCAGTACTTC
CASSFPGQGSNEQYF
>TRBV20-1|few|TRBJ2-5|.
TGCAGTGCTAGACCCGATTCTGGAGCCCTCCAAGAGACCCAGTACTTC
CSARPDSGALQETQYF
>TRBV28|.|TRBJ1-2|TRBD1
TGTGCCAGCACCACAGGGACAGGGTCTATCTTGGCCTTC
CASTTGTGSILAF